The clone carrying this TCR beta chain was observed a handful of times. What it binds is unknown. The mixed lymphocyte reaction cells were cocultured at 37°C for more than five days. The reaction combined CFSE-labelled responder PBMCs and Violet Dye-labelled stimulator PBMCs at a 1:1 ratio. The method was immunoSEQ multiplex PCR; TCRdb's version includes in-frame clones alone and lacks a portion of them. In the table there are about a thousand clones, around 69% of which are singletons. The V gene's germline CDR1 is MNHEY and CDR2 SMNVEV (reference sequence). The CDR3 is 13 residues long. V was trimmed by 6 bases and J by 3 bases, leaving 12 bases between them. This sample was taken from a study of siplizumab effects on memory and regulatory T cells. General study points: Confirmatory evidence of suppressive function in proliferating siplizumab-culture Tregs was not obtained.

Sequences were obtained from CFSE-low (dividing) CD8+ T cells sorted from an allogeneic mixed lymphocyte reaction. The receptor was isolated from a human donor in good health; the cells came from an allogeneic mixed lymphocyte reaction. V and J are TRBV27 and TRBJ2-7, with D tentatively TRBD1 (6 bases). The CDR3 DNA sequence: TGTGCCAGCAGAGGCCAGGGGAACTACGAGCAGTACTTC. Amino acid sequence: CASRGQGNYEQYF.